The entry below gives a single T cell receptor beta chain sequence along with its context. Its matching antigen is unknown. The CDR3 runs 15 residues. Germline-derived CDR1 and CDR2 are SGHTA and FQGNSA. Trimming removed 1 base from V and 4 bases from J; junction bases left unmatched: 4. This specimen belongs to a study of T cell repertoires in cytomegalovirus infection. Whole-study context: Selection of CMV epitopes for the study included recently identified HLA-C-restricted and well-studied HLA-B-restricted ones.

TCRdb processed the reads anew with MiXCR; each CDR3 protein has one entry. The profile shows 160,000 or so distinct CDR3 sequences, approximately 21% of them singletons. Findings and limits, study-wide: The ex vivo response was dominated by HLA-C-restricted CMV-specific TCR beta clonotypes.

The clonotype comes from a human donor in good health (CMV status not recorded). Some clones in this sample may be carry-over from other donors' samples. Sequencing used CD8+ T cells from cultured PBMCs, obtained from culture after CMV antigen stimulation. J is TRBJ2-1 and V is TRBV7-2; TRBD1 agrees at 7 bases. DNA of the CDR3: TGTGCCAGCAGCTTAGGACAGGGCCGTTACAATGAGCAGTTCTTC. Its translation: CASSLGQGRYNEQFF. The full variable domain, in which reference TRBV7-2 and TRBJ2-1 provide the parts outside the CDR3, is GAGVSQSPSNKVTEKGKDVELRCDPISGHTALYWYRQSLGQGLEFLIYFQGNSAPDKSGLPSDRFSAERTGGSVSTLTIQRTQQEDSAVYLCASSLGQGRYNEQFFGPGTRLTVL.